A single sample is the source of the 4 T cell receptor beta chains below, sequenced in a study of glioma-infiltrating T cells after dendritic cell vaccination. Stated time point: after dendritic cell vaccination, including at tumor progression/relapse. Sequencing was performed with immunoSEQ multiplex PCR; in TCRdb, only in-frame clones are kept and a portion is missing. The table includes 100,000 or so clones, 90% detected once. The sample consisted of blood, taken after dendritic cell vaccination. The receptors shown here come from a human donor with glioblastoma.

V gene TRBV9 combines with J gene TRBJ2-5; TRBD1 matches at 9 bases. The DNA end lines up better with TRBJ2-7; the J call may be wrong. The germline gives CDR1 SGDLS, CDR2 YYNGEE. The CDR3 contains 15 residues. CDR3: CASSKGQGSSYEQYF. CDR3 in DNA: TGTGCCAGCAGCAAGGGACAGGGCAGCTCCTACGAGCAGTACTTC.

The CDR3 region has the DNA TGTGCCAGTAGTCTGAGGGGGGGACTCCGGCCCCAGCATTTT. Translating gives CASSLRGGLRPQHF. The chain recombines TRBV19 with TRBJ1-5, with D perhaps matching TRBD1 (6 bases). The V and J ends lost 5 bases and 9 bases respectively, with 17 bases between them. This CDR3 is built from 14 residues. The V gene's germline CDR1 is LNHDA and CDR2 SQIVND (reference sequence).

The chain uses TRBV9 and TRBJ2-2, with TRBD1 as a possible D gene (5 bases). CDR1 and CDR2 (germline): SGDLS, YYNGEE. Trimming took off 2 bases at V and 4 bases at J, with 6 bases between the two ends. This CDR3 is built from 13 residues. CDR3 region: CASSVDITGELFF. In DNA form, the CDR3 reads TGTGCCAGCAGCGTGGACATCACCGGGGAGCTGTTTTTT.

The chain carries TRBV2 and TRBJ1-5; possibly TRBD1 for D (6 bases). The CDR3 runs 14 residues. V shed 5 bases and J shed 6 bases, with 14 bases lying between them. CDR1 and CDR2 from the germline V gene are SNHLY and FYNNEI. The CDR3 spells CASSPTDRSQPQHF. The CDR3 nucleotides read TGTGCCAGCAGTCCGACGGACAGAAGTCAGCCCCAGCATTTT.